What follows is one TCR beta chain and its context. Its specificity is unknown. Trimming cost V 3 bases and J 5 bases, with 10 bases left between them. This CDR3 spans 13 amino acids. CDR1 is KGHSH, CDR2 LQKENI, per germline. Every sample yielded at least 7 million isolated PBMCs. This sample was taken from a study of blood T cells in healthy people across ages. General study points: Strongly correlated with naive T cell percentage was TCR beta diversity.

A second PCR of roughly 7 to 11 cycles used a sample-barcoded 5' primer and a J-beta primer mix. TCRdb reprocessed the 5' RACE reads with MiXCR, giving one entry per CDR3 protein. The sample lists fewer than 650,000 distinct CDR3 sequences, roughly a quarter occurring once. These data also formed part of another study, on T cells of mothers and their children.

The source is a boy younger than 10 in good health. The chain has TRBV18 and TRBJ2-5; weak D call: TRBD2 (5 bases). The sample was blood. The CDR3 DNA is TGTGCCAGCTCACCCGGGGTAGACGAGACCCAGTACTTC. The encoded protein is CASSPGVDETQYF.